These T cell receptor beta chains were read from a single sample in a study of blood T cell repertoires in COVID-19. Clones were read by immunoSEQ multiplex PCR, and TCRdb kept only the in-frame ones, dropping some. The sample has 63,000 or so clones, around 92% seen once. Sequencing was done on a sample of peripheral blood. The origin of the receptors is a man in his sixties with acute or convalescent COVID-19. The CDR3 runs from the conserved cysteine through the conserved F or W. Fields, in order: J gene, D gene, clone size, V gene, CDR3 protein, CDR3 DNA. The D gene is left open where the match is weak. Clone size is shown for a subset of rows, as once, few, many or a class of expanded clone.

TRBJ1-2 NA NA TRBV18 CASSPLAGRSSNYGYTF TGTGCCAGCTCACCATTGGCAGGGCGTTCATCTAACTATGGCTACACCTTC
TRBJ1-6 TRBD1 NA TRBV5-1 CASSPGTGNSPLHF TGCGCCAGCAGCCCCGGGACAGGCAATTCACCCCTCCACTTT
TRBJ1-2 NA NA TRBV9 CASSGWTDSNYGYTF TGTGCCAGCAGCGGTTGGACAGACTCTAACTATGGCTACACCTTC
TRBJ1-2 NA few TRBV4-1 CASSQAFRVGYTF TGCGCCAGCAGCCAAGCGTTCCGGGTAGGCTACACCTTC
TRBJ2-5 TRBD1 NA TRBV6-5 CASRTGDETQYF TGTGCCAGCAGGACAGGGGACGAGACCCAGTACTTC
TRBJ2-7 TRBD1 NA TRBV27 CASSLVDRVHEQYF TGTGCCAGCAGTTTGGTGGACAGGGTTCACGAGCAGTACTTC
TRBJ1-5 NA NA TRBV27 CASSPRIQGLFRQPQHF TGTGCCAGCAGTCCGCGGATACAGGGTTTGTTTCGTCAGCCCCAGCATTTT
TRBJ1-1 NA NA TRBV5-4 CASSFQSEAFF TGTGCCAGCAGCTTCCAATCTGAAGCTTTCTTT
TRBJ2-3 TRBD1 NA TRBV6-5 CASRMTGRTDTQYF TGTGCCAGCAGAATGACAGGGCGCACAGATACGCAGTATTTT
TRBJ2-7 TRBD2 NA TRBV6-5 CASSYGTSGGYEQYF TGTGCCAGCAGTTACGGGACTAGCGGGGGCTACGAGCAGTACTTC
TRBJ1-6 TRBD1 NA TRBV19 CASSNDRDGSPLHF TGTGCCAGTAGTAACGACAGGGATGGATCACCCCTCCACTTT
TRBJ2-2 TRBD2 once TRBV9 CASSVREGQYTGELFF TGTGCCAGCAGCGTTAGGGAGGGGCAGTACACCGGGGAGCTGTTTTTT
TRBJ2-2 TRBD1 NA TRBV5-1 CASSLTGQPNTGELFF TGCGCCAGCAGCTTGACGGGACAGCCGAACACCGGGGAGCTGTTTTTT
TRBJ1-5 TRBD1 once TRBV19 CASSMVTGGGQPQHF TGTGCCAGTAGTATGGTAACAGGGGGCGGTCAGCCCCAGCATTTT
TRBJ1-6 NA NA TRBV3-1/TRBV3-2 CASSRQIKSPRTVSSPLHF TGTGCCAGCAGCCGACAGATAAAATCGCCCAGAACAGTATCTTCACCCCTCCACTTT
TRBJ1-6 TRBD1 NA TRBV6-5 CASSYSTGQGHSPLHF TGTGCCAGCAGTTACTCGACGGGACAGGGCCATTCACCCCTCCACTTT
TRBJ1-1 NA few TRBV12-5 CASAEQGMNTEAFF TGTGCTAGTGCCGAACAGGGAATGAACACTGAAGCTTTCTTT
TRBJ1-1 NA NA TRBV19 CASSQLLYTEAFF TGTGCCAGTAGTCAACTCTTGTACACTGAAGCTTTCTTT
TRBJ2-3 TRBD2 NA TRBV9 CASSVAAGGTDTQYF TGTGCCAGCAGCGTGGCAGCGGGGGGCACAGATACGCAGTATTTT
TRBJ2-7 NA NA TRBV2 CASSRTGIYEQYF TGTGCCAGCAGTCGAACAGGGATCTACGAGCAGTACTTC
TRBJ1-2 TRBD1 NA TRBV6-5 CASSQGYGYTF TGTGCCAGCTCACAGGGGTATGGCTACACCTTC
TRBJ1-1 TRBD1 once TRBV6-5 CASSPTGAGNTEAFF TGTGCCAGCAGTCCAACAGGGGCCGGGAACACTGAAGCTTTCTTT
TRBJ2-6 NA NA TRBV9 CASSGHPPPGGANVLTF TGTGCCAGCAGCGGACATCCCCCCCCAGGTGGGGCCAACGTCCTGACTTTC
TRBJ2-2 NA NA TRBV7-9 CASSLGQNTGELFF TGTGCCAGCAGCTTAGGACAGAACACCGGGGAGCTGTTTTTT
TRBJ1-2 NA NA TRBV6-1 CASSEARQDGLGYTF TGTGCCAGCAGTGAAGCTCGACAGGACGGCCTCGGCTACACCTTC
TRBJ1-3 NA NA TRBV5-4 CASSLGVDSYSGNTIYF TGTGCCAGCAGCTTGGGGGTTGACAGCTACTCTGGAAACACCATATATTTT
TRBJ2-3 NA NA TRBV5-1 CASSLTRTDTQYF TGCGCCAGCAGCTTGACTCGCACAGATACGCAGTATTTT
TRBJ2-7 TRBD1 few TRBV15 CATSPDRGYEQYF TGTGCCACCAGCCCCGACAGGGGCTACGAGCAGTACTTC
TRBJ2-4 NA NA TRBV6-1 CASSEASTVF TGTGCCAGCAGTGAAGCTTCCACGGTCTTC
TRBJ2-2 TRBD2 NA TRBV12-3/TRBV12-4 CASTPGGAGELFF TGTGCCAGCACCCCTGGGGGGGCCGGGGAGCTGTTTTTT
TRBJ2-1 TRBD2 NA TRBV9 CASSYTSDTYNEQFF TGTGCCAGCAGCTACACTAGCGACACCTACAATGAGCAGTTCTTC
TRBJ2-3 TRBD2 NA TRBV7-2 CASSRGGVGADTQYF TGTGCCAGCAGCCGCGGGGGGGTCGGCGCAGATACGCAGTATTTT
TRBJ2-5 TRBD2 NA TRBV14 CASSRIAGAETQYF TGTGCCAGCAGCCGAATAGCGGGGGCTGAGACCCAGTACTTC
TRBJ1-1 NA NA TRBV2 CASTGGWGTEAFF TGTGCCAGCACTGGGGGGTGGGGCACTGAAGCTTTCTTT
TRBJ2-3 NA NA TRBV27 CASSHTDTQYF TGTGCCAGCAGTCACACAGATACGCAGTATTTT
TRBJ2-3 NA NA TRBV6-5 CASSYGGSITDTQYF TGTGCCAGCAGTTATGGAGGGAGCATCACAGATACGCAGTATTTT
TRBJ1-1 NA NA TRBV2 CASSPGLPNTEAFF TGTGCCAGCAGCCCGGGACTTCCGAACACTGAAGCTTTCTTT
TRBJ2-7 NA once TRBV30 CAWSRGGATYEQYF TGTGCCTGGAGTCGTGGGGGGGCAACGTACGAGCAGTACTTC
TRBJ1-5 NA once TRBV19 CASRSTGFGNQPQHF TGTGCCAGTAGGTCCACAGGGTTTGGGAATCAGCCCCAGCATTTT
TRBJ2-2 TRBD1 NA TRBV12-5 CASAQGQGALNTGELFF TGTGCTAGTGCCCAGGGACAGGGGGCTCTGAACACCGGGGAGCTGTTTTTT
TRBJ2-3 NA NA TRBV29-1 CSVEARGTDTQYF TGCAGCGTTGAAGCGAGAGGGACAGATACGCAGTATTTT
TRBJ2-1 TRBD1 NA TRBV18 CASSLLDRVLDNEQFF TGTGCCAGCTCACTTCTCGACAGGGTCTTAGACAATGAGCAGTTCTTC
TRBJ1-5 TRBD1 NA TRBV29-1 CSVRGQGMGYQPQHF TGCAGCGTTCGAGGACAGGGAATGGGGTATCAGCCCCAGCATTTT
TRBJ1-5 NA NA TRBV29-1 CSVGGPAQPQHF TGCAGCGTTGGGGGCCCCGCTCAGCCCCAGCATTTT
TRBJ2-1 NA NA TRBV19 CASGAGSSYNEQFF TGTGCCAGTGGGGCGGGGAGCTCCTACAATGAGCAGTTCTTC
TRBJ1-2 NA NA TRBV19 CASSDSAKGYTF TGTGCCAGTAGTGACTCGGCAAAAGGCTACACCTTC
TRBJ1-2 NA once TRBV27 CASSLLGNIYGYTF TGTGCCAGCAGTTTACTCGGGAACATCTATGGCTACACCTTC